A selection of T cell receptor beta chains follows, all from one sample in a study of blood T cell repertoires in COVID-19. Some clones are missing from TCRdb's copy, which holds only in-frame ones; the method was immunoSEQ multiplex PCR. The repertoire includes 35,000 to 55,000 clones, over 90% of them detected once, and 5% to 7% sits in the top ten. The sequenced sample consisted of peripheral blood. These TCRs come from a human donor in a cohort sampled during active COVID-19. The CDR3 runs from the conserved cysteine through the conserved F or W. A D gene is named only where the DNA matches it firmly. Clone size appears in some rows only: once, few, many, or a class for an expanded clone.

TRBD1 TRBJ1-5 TRBV27 few CASSPRGTGGNQPQHF TGTGCCAGCAGCCCCCGTGGGACAGGCGGCAATCAGCCCCAGCATTTT
TRBD2 TRBJ2-1 TRBV7-3 NA CASSLQAGGLYNEQFF TGTGCCAGCAGCTTACAGGCGGGAGGGTTATACAATGAGCAGTTCTTC
TRBD2 TRBJ2-1 TRBV9 NA CASSFHGTSGNEQFF TGTGCCAGCAGCTTCCACGGGACTAGCGGTAATGAGCAGTTCTTC
NA TRBJ2-5 TRBV28 NA CASTRTDETQYF TGTGCCAGCACTCGGACAGACGAGACCCAGTACTTC
NA TRBJ2-2 TRBV5-8 NA CASSLERNTGELFF TGTGCCAGCAGCCTAGAGAGAAACACCGGGGAGCTGTTTTTT
TRBD2 TRBJ2-3 TRBV27 NA CASSSAVGGPATQYF TGTGCCAGCAGTTCCGCGGTGGGAGGGCCGGCTACGCAGTATTTT
TRBD2 TRBJ2-7 TRBV4-1 once CASSPRTSGSYEQYF TGCGCCAGCAGCCCTAGGACTAGCGGGAGTTACGAGCAGTACTTC
NA TRBJ1-1 TRBV29-1 NA CSVEAPGSLRGAFF TGCAGCGTTGAAGCTCCGGGTAGCCTACGTGGAGCTTTCTTT
TRBD1 TRBJ1-4 TRBV7-2 once CASSPAVRGQGEKLFF TGTGCCAGCAGCCCAGCGGTTAGGGGGCAAGGAGAAAAACTGTTTTTT
NA TRBJ2-7 TRBV4-3 once CASSQDLSRAYEQYF TGCGCCAGCAGCCAAGATCTCAGCAGGGCCTACGAGCAGTACTTC
TRBD1 TRBJ1-6 TRBV10-3 NA CAISEPTGGKSPLHF TGTGCCATCAGTGAGCCAACAGGGGGCAAATCACCCCTCCACTTT
NA TRBJ1-5 TRBV7-3 once CASSPYRRYSNQPQHF TGTGCCAGCAGCCCTTACCGGCGGTATAGCAATCAGCCCCAGCATTTT
TRBD1 TRBJ1-1 TRBV11-3 NA CASSQQGSAEAFF TGTGCCAGCAGCCAACAGGGGTCCGCTGAAGCTTTCTTT
NA TRBJ2-7 TRBV4-3 NA CASAQENSFYEQYF TGCGCCAGCGCACAGGAGAATAGCTTCTACGAGCAGTACTTC
TRBD1 TRBJ1-1 TRBV12-3/TRBV12-4 NA CASRREQGAEAFF TGTGCCAGCAGACGAGAACAGGGGGCTGAAGCTTTCTTT
NA TRBJ1-1 TRBV30 NA CAGRRTEAFF TGTGCTGGAAGGAGGACTGAAGCTTTCTTT
NA TRBJ2-2 TRBV14 NA CASSQAVGTGELFF TGTGCCAGCAGCCAAGCGGTCGGGACCGGGGAGCTGTTTTTT
TRBD2 TRBJ2-1 TRBV15 NA CATSRVELAGVMYEQFF TGTGCCACCAGCAGAGTGGAACTAGCGGGAGTCATGTATGAGCAGTTCTTC
TRBD1 TRBJ1-3 TRBV7-2 NA CASSLAARGNGNTIYF TGTGCCAGCAGCTTAGCCGCCAGGGGGAACGGAAACACCATATATTTT
TRBD2 TRBJ2-1 TRBV19 NA CASSIVGTSLRNEQFF TGTGCCAGTAGTATAGTGGGGACTAGCCTTCGCAATGAGCAGTTCTTC
TRBD2 TRBJ2-5 TRBV7-2 NA CASSLGGRDETQYF TGTGCCAGCAGCTTAGGCGGGAGAGACGAGACCCAGTACTTC
TRBD2 TRBJ2-5 TRBV5-6 NA CASSLVGTSGAETQYF TGTGCCAGCAGCTTGGTGGGGACTAGCGGGGCTGAGACCCAGTACTTC
TRBD1 TRBJ1-5 TRBV19 NA CASSPGQGAGSNQPQHF TGTGCCAGTAGCCCGGGACAGGGGGCCGGTAGCAATCAGCCCCAGCATTTT
NA TRBJ2-7 TRBV4-2 NA CASSQAITGGYLYEQYF TGTGCCAGCAGCCAAGCAATCACTGGGGGGTACCTGTACGAGCAGTACTTC
TRBD1 TRBJ2-5 TRBV7-8 NA CASSHSGQGEGTQYF TGTGCCAGCAGCCATTCGGGACAGGGGGAAGGGACCCAGTACTTC
NA TRBJ1-2 TRBV11-3 NA CASSLGCGDGYTF TGTGCCAGCAGCTTAGGCTGCGGGGATGGCTACACCTTC
NA TRBJ2-1 TRBV4-1 once CASSPGLRGVFNEQFF TGCGCCAGCAGCCCGGGCCTCAGGGGGGTATTCAATGAGCAGTTCTTC
NA TRBJ2-2 TRBV7-9 few CASSSGQNTGELFF TGTGCCAGCAGTTCGGGACAAAACACCGGGGAGCTGTTTTTT
TRBD1 TRBJ1-2 TRBV6-5 NA CASKRTGLDYGYTF TGTGCCAGCAAGAGGACAGGGTTAGACTATGGCTACACCTTC
NA TRBJ1-1 TRBV27 NA CASSLVRANTEAFF TGTGCCAGCAGTCTGGTGCGGGCGAACACTGAAGCTTTCTTT
TRBD2 TRBJ2-3 TRBV19 NA CASSFRTSGSTDTQYF TGTGCCAGTAGTTTTAGGACTAGCGGAAGCACAGATACGCAGTATTTT
NA TRBJ1-4 TRBV29-1 NA CSVGISTGPNEKLFF TGCAGCGTGGGGATTTCGACAGGACCTAATGAAAAACTGTTTTTT
TRBD1 TRBJ1-1 TRBV27 once CASSYNRGNTEAFF TGTGCCAGCAGTTACAACAGGGGGAACACTGAAGCTTTCTTT
NA TRBJ1-2 TRBV6-5 NA CASKVWQTANYGYTF TGTGCCAGCAAAGTGTGGCAGACAGCTAACTATGGCTACACCTTC
TRBD1 TRBJ1-2 TRBV5-4 NA CASSVRDRVGYGYTF TGTGCCAGCAGCGTCCGGGACAGGGTCGGGTATGGCTACACCTTC
NA TRBJ2-3 TRBV4-3 NA CASSQVRGDTQYF TGCGCCAGCAGCCAAGTACGGGGGGATACGCAGTATTTT
TRBD2 TRBJ2-3 TRBV24-1 NA CATSGGGLAGSTDTQYF TGTGCCACCAGTGGAGGGGGACTAGCGGGAAGCACAGATACGCAGTATTTT